A single sample gave rise to the 31 T cell receptor beta chains below, sequenced in a study of blood T cell repertoires in COVID-19. Sequenced by immunoSEQ multiplex PCR; TCRdb stores in-frame clones only, minus some. The sample holds some 110,000 clones; approximately 85% are singletons and the top ten take roughly 4.9%. Input material: peripheral blood. Receptor source: a human donor in a cohort sampled during active COVID-19.

CDR3 bases: TGTGCCAGCAGTACCGGGACAGAAGTCGAAGCTTTCTTT. This gives the protein CASSTGTEVEAFF. J is TRBJ1-1 and V is TRBV5-6; TRBD1 matches at 7 bases. The CDR3 length is 13 residues. V was clipped by 5 bases and J by 8 bases; unmatched bases: 9. The germline V gene encodes CDR1 SGHDT and CDR2 YYEEEE.

This chain joins TRBV5-1 and TRBJ2-3; TRBD2 aligns across 14 bases. V dropped 4 bases and J dropped 6; count of bases not matched to a gene: 7. This CDR3 spans 16 amino acids. CDR1 is SGHRS and CDR2 is YFSETQ in the germline V gene. The CDR3 region has the DNA TGCGCCAGCAGCCCGGGACTAGCGGGAGTAATGGATACGCAGTATTTT. Protein product: CASSPGLAGVMDTQYF.

J is TRBJ1-6 and V is TRBV9; TRBD1 might be the D (6 bases). V was clipped by 3 bases and J by 10 bases, with 11 bases between them. The CDR3 is made up of 13 amino acids. Germline V gene data show CDR1 as SGDLS and CDR2 as YYNGEE. CDR3 loop: CASSGQVGSPLHF. CDR3 coding DNA: TGTGCCAGCAGCGGACAGGTTGGCTCACCCCTCCACTTT.

The chain uses TRBV30 and TRBJ2-1; D is perhaps TRBD1 (5 bases). Per germline, CDR1 GTSNPN and CDR2 SVGIG (reference sequence). Deletions cut 5 bases from V and 3 bases from J, with 5 bases between. The CDR3 spans 11 residues. Written as DNA, the CDR3 is TGTGCCTGGGACAGCTACAATGAGCAGTTCTTC. Protein: CAWDSYNEQFF.

V usage is TRBV7-6 and J usage is TRBJ1-4; maybe TRBD1 (5 bases). Trimming took off 5 bases at V and 2 bases at J, with 12 bases between the two ends. This CDR3 has 15 residues. CDR1 is SGHVS and CDR2 is FNYEAQ in the germline V gene. CDR3 amino acids: CASSPQGGTNEKLFF. CDR3 in DNA: TGTGCCAGCAGCCCCCAGGGAGGCACTAATGAAAAACTGTTTTTT.

The V and J genes are TRBV5-1 and TRBJ2-3; 9 bases align to TRBD1. Trimming at V came to 5 bases and at J to 6 bases, leaving 16 bases not matched to a gene. This CDR3 has 17 amino acids. Germline assignment: CDR1 SGHRS and CDR2 YFSETQ. The chain's CDR3 is CASRLELAGTGMDTQYF. CDR3 bases: TGCGCCAGCAGACTCGAGCTAGCCGGGACAGGGATGGATACGCAGTATTTT.

V usage is TRBV10-3 and J usage is TRBJ2-5; 9 bases line up with TRBD1. V lost 4 bases, J lost 4 bases, and 7 bases stayed unmatched. The CDR3 spans 15 residues. Germline V CDR1 and CDR2: ENHRY, SYGVKD. The CDR3 loop is CAISAPDRGAETQYF. In nucleotides, the CDR3 is TGTGCCATCAGTGCGCCGGACAGGGGTGCAGAGACCCAGTACTTC.

The chain has TRBV9 and TRBJ2-7; the match to TRBD2 covers 11 bases. Germline lookup yields CDR1 SGDLS and CDR2 YYNGEE. V trimming: 3 bases; J trimming: 3 bases; junction bases outside the gene matches: 5. The length of the CDR3 is 15 residues. Written as DNA, the CDR3 is TGTGCCAGCAGCGGAATAGCGGGAGGGAACTACGAGCAGTACTTC. As protein: CASSGIAGGNYEQYF.

The chain uses TRBV5-1 and TRBJ2-7, with TRBD2 identical over 10 bases. The V gene's germline CDR1 is SGHRS and CDR2 YFSETQ. The trim removed 2 bases at V and 7 bases at J, leaving 9 bases unmatched. The CDR3 has 15 residues. CDR3 DNA: TGCGCCAGCAGCTTCCTAGCGGGAGAACTGTCTGAGCAGTACTTC. This codes for CASSFLAGELSEQYF.

The chain combines TRBV19 with TRBJ1-5; 9 bases align to TRBD1. Losses at the gene ends were 8 bases for V and 6 bases for J; bases not matched to a gene: 14. CDR1 and CDR2 (germline): LNHDA, SQIVND (reference sequence). The CDR3 loop spans 16 amino acids. The CDR3 DNA reads TGTGCCAGTTCACCTGGAGGACAGGGGAGGTCTCAGCCCCAGCATTTT. Protein product: CASSPGGQGRSQPQHF.

The chain is built from TRBV2 and TRBJ1-1; no clear D gene. Germline assignment: CDR1 SNHLY and CDR2 FYNNEI. The CDR3 length is 13 residues. V shed 3 bases and J shed 3 bases, with 8 bases lying between them. The CDR3 DNA reads TGTGCCAGCAGTGACAGGATGGACACTGAAGCTTTCTTT. Amino acid sequence: CASSDRMDTEAFF.

The genes are TRBV20-1 and TRBJ2-7, with D possibly matching TRBD2 (6 bases). V dropped 0 bases and J dropped 6 bases, with 6 bases sitting between them. The CDR3 is 11 amino acids. Germline V gene data show CDR1 as DFQATT and CDR2 as SNEGSKA (reference sequence). The CDR3 DNA follows: TGCAGTGCTAGAGATAGCGGCGAGCAGTACTTC. This encodes CSARDSGEQYF.

The chain recombines TRBV18 with TRBJ1-1; possible D gene TRBD1, 6 bases. Trimming pared 5 bases from V and 5 bases from J, leaving 15 bases between. Germline V gene data show CDR1 as KGHSH and CDR2 as LQKENI. The CDR3 loop spans 14 amino acids. CDR3 DNA sequence: TGTGCCAGCTCAGATGCAGGGGAGGGGACTGAAGCTTTCTTT. Translated, it gives CASSDAGEGTEAFF.

There are a few counts of this clone. The V call is TRBV5-4, the J call TRBJ2-7; 8 bases map to TRBD1. Trimming removed 0 bases from V and 2 bases from J; junction bases left unmatched: 13. Germline V gene lookup returns CDR1 SGHNT and CDR2 YYREEE (reference sequence). The CDR3 sequence is 18 residues long. CDR3 in amino acids: CASSLAGLRQGIPYEQYF. Here the CDR3 DNA reads TGTGCCAGCAGCTTGGCCGGATTGAGACAGGGGATCCCCTACGAGCAGTACTTC.

The rearrangement joins TRBV29-1 to TRBJ1-1; 9 bases are a match to TRBD1. CDR3 length equals 14 residues. V was pared by 7 bases and J by 6 bases, with 12 bases of the junction left unmatched. From germline, CDR1 is SQVTM and CDR2 ANQGSEA. CDR3 in DNA: TGCAGCGCTATAGGGGGACAGGGCAAGGCTGAAGCTTTCTTT. The encoded protein is CSAIGGQGKAEAFF.

The chain combines TRBV29-1 with TRBJ1-1; TRBD1 aligns across 8 bases. Germline CDR1 and CDR2: SQVTM and ANQGSEA. The CDR3 is made up of 13 amino acids. Trimming took 7 bases from V and 1 from J; bases not matched to a gene: 5. The CDR3 DNA reads as TGCAGCGGGGCCGGGACAGGGAACACTGAAGCTTTCTTT. This translates into CSGAGTGNTEAFF.

The CDR3 loop reads CASMGEGHETQYF. In DNA, the CDR3 is TGTGCCAGCATGGGGGAGGGCCATGAGACCCAGTACTTC. The chain uses TRBV6-5 and TRBJ2-5; 7 positions match TRBD2. Germline trimming cut 7 bases from V and 5 bases from J; bases unmatched to any gene: 7. The CDR3 is made up of 13 amino acids. Germline-derived CDR1 and CDR2 are MNHEY and SVGAGI.

The chain combines TRBV3-1 (or the pseudogene TRBV3-2) with TRBJ1-2; tentatively, D is TRBD1 (6 bases). Trimming left V 8 bases short and J 4 bases short, with 14 bases between. CDR3 length: 13 amino acids. The germline V gene encodes CDR1 LGHDT and CDR2 YNNKEL (reference sequence). The CDR3 spells CASARDNLYGYTF. Here the CDR3 DNA reads TGTGCCAGCGCCCGGGACAACCTCTATGGCTACACCTTC.

J is TRBJ2-5 and V is TRBV7-9; D gene uncertain. This CDR3 region has 15 residues. Trimming left V 3 bases short and J 3 bases short, with 14 bases between. CDR1 is SEHNR, CDR2 FQNEAQ, per germline (reference sequence). CDR3 loop: CASSFKASPEETQYF. The CDR3 nucleotides are TGTGCCAGCAGCTTTAAAGCTTCACCCGAAGAGACCCAGTACTTC.

The chain's CDR3 is CASSQDNKNQPQHF. The CDR3 coding sequence is TGCGCCAGCAGCCAAGACAACAAGAATCAGCCCCAGCATTTT. The V call is TRBV4-3, the J call TRBJ1-5; D unclear. Germline V lookup: CDR1 LGHNA, CDR2 YSLEER. The V end was cut by 0 bases, the J end by 4 bases, with 7 bases between. The CDR3 is made up of 14 amino acids.

The rearrangement uses TRBV5-4 and TRBJ2-1, with 7 bases lining up with TRBD2. The junction had 9 bases not matched to a gene; V was cut back by 0 bases and J by 0 bases. The length of the CDR3 is 18 residues. Germline loops: CDR1 SGHNT, CDR2 YYREEE (reference sequence). CDR3 sequence: CASSLARAGKISYNEQFF. CDR3 DNA: TGTGCCAGCAGCTTGGCCAGAGCGGGAAAAATCTCCTACAATGAGCAGTTCTTC. The complete variable domain, with remaining parts taken from reference TRBV5-4 and TRBJ2-1, reads ETGVTQSPTHLIKTRGQQVTLRCSSQSGHNTVSWYQQALGQGPQFIFQYYREEENGRGNFPPRFSGLQFPNYSSELNVNALELDDSALYLCASSLARAGKISYNEQFFGPGTRLTVL.

The genes are TRBV7-2 and TRBJ1-2; the D gene is possibly TRBD1 (5 bases). CDR3 length equals 15 residues. Per the germline V gene, CDR1 is SGHTA and CDR2 is FQGNSA. V dropped 4 bases and J dropped 5 bases, with 17 bases sitting between them. The CDR3 sequence: CASSSLRLGVYGYTF. Written as DNA, the CDR3 is TGTGCCAGCAGCTCCCTTAGATTAGGGGTTTATGGCTACACCTTC.

The genes are TRBV19 and TRBJ2-3, with D maybe TRBD1 (6 bases). V was clipped by 5 bases and J by 0 bases, with 15 bases between them. Germline V CDR1 and CDR2: LNHDA, SQIVND (reference sequence). CDR3 size: 16 residues. The CDR3 loop is CASSLRTAPSTDTQYF. CDR3 nucleotide sequence: TGTGCCAGTAGTCTTCGGACAGCCCCTAGCACAGATACGCAGTATTTT.

CDR3 loop: CASSLTTTGELFF. CDR3 in DNA: TGTGCCAGCAGTTTAACCACTACCGGGGAGCTGTTTTTT. The chain carries TRBV28 and TRBJ2-2; no firm D call. CDR1 and CDR2 (germline): MDHEN, SYDVKM. V was shortened by 2 bases and J by 5 bases, with 6 bases between the two germline ends. This CDR3 has 13 residues. Based on the CDR3 plus reference TRBV28 and TRBJ2-2, the full variable domain is DVKVTQSSRYLVKRTGEKVFLECVQDMDHENMFWYRQDPGLGLRLIYFSYDVKMKEKGDIPEGYSVSREKKERFSLILESASTNQTSMYLCASSLTTTGELFFGEGSRLTVL.

This clone has a single count. The chain recombines TRBV3-1 (or the pseudogene TRBV3-2) with TRBJ2-3; 10 nucleotides line up with TRBD2. Germline assignment: CDR1 LGHDT and CDR2 YNNKEL (reference sequence). V gave up 0 bases and J gave up 1 base; unmatched junction bases: 4. The CDR3 is made up of 17 amino acids. The CDR3 is CASSQEWTSGRTDTQYF. The CDR3 nucleotides are TGTGCCAGCAGCCAAGAGTGGACTAGCGGACGCACAGATACGCAGTATTTT.

The rearrangement joins TRBV27 to TRBJ1-5; D is unresolved. Germline loops: CDR1 MNHEY, CDR2 SMNVEV (reference sequence). This CDR3 contains 15 residues. Deletions cut 6 bases from V and 3 bases from J, with 15 bases between. CDR3 residues: CASSLNTATNQPQHF. In nucleotides, the CDR3 is TGTGCCAGCAGCCTAAACACAGCAACCAATCAGCCCCAGCATTTT.

The chain is built from TRBV6-5 and TRBJ1-2, with 9 positions matching TRBD1. This CDR3 comprises 13 residues. Germline-derived CDR1 and CDR2 are MNHEY and SVGAGI. Losses at the gene ends were 6 bases for V and 5 bases for J; bases not matched to a gene: 4. The CDR3 DNA reads TGTGCCAGCAGACTTGACAGGGGGTATGGCTACACCTTC. It specifies CASRLDRGYGYTF.

The chain joins TRBV28 to TRBJ2-1; TRBD2 agrees at 10 bases. Germline CDR1 reads MDHEN; CDR2 reads SYDVKM. The CDR3 consists of 13 residues. The V and J ends lost 10 bases and 4 bases, in that order; junction bases with no gene match: 4. CDR3 DNA: TGTGCCACAAGCGGGAGGGAATACAATGAGCAGTTCTTC. Encoded protein: CATSGREYNEQFF.

V and J are TRBV2 and TRBJ1-6; weak D call: TRBD1 (5 bases). V was pared by 7 bases and J by 3 bases, with 10 bases between. CDR3 length: 14 amino acids. In germline, CDR1 is SNHLY, CDR2 FYNNEI. CDR3 residues: CASTNQGYNSPLHF. Here the CDR3 DNA reads TGTGCCAGCACAAATCAGGGCTATAATTCACCCCTCCACTTT.

The chain carries TRBV12-5 and TRBJ2-1; D perhaps matches TRBD2 (6 bases). The CDR3 has 15 residues. Trimming stripped 0 bases from V and 4 bases from J, with 10 bases between. Germline V gives CDR1 LGHNT, CDR2 FRNRAP. The CDR3 sequence: CASGLVLGTYNEQFF. The CDR3 region has the DNA TGTGCTAGTGGTTTGGTACTCGGGACTTACAATGAGCAGTTCTTC. The full variable domain, with the rest looked up from reference TRBV12-5 and TRBJ2-1, is DARVTQTPRHKVTEMGQEVTMRCQPILGHNTVFWYRQTMMQGLELLAYFRNRAPLDDSGMPKDRFSAEMPDATLATLKIQPSEPRDSAVYFCASGLVLGTYNEQFFGPGTRLTVL.

This clone was seen just once. V usage is TRBV9 and J usage is TRBJ2-7, with 9 bases lining up with TRBD2. This CDR3 has 13 residues. V dropped 0 bases and J dropped 6; count of bases not matched to a gene: 1. Germline CDR1 SGDLS, CDR2 YYNGEE. The CDR3 DNA follows: TGTGCCAGCAGCGTAGTACTAGCGGGCGAGCAGTACTTC. It is translated as CASSVVLAGEQYF.